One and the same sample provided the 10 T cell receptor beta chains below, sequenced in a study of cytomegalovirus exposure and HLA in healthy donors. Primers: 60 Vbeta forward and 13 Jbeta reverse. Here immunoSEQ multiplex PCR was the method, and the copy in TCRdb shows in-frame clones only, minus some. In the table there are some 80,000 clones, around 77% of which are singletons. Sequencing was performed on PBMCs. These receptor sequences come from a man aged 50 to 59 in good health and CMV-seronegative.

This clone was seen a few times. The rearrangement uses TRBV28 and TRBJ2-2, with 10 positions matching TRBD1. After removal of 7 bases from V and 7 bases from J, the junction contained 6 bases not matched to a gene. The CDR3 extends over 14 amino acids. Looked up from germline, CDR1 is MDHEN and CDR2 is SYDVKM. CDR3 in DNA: TGTGCCAGCACCAAGACAGGGGGCTTCGGGGAGCTGTTTTTT. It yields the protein CASTKTGGFGELFF.

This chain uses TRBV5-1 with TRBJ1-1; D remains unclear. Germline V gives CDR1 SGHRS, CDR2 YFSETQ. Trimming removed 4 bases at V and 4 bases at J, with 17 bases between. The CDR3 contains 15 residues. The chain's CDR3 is CASSLSPVLGTEAFF. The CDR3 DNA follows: TGCGCCAGCAGCCTCTCGCCGGTTCTTGGCACTGAAGCTTTCTTT.

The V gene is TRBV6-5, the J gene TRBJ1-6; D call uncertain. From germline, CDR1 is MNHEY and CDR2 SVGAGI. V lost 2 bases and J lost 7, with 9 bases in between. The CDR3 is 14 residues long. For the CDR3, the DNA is TGTGCCAGCAGTTACGGAGGAGTCAATTCACCCCTCCACTTT. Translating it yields CASSYGGVNSPLHF.

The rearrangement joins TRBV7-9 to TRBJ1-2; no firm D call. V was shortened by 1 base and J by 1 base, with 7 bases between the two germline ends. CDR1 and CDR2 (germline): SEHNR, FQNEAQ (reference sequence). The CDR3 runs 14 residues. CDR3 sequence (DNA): TGTGCCAGCAGCTTAGGGAGCGTTAACTATGGCTACACCTTC. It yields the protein CASSLGSVNYGYTF.

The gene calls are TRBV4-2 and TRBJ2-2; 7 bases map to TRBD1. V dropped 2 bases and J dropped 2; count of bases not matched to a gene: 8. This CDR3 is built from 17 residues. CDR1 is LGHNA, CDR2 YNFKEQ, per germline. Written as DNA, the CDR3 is TGTGCCAGCAGCCAACTGTTGACAGGGCTTAACACCGGGGAGCTGTTTTTT. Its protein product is CASSQLLTGLNTGELFF.

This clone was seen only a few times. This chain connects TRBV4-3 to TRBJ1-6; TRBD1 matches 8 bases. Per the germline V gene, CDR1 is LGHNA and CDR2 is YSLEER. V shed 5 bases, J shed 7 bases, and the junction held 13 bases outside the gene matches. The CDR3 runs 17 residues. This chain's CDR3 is CASSFDRGLERNSPLHF. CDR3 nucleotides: TGCGCCAGCAGCTTCGACAGGGGCTTAGAAAGGAATTCACCCCTCCACTTT.

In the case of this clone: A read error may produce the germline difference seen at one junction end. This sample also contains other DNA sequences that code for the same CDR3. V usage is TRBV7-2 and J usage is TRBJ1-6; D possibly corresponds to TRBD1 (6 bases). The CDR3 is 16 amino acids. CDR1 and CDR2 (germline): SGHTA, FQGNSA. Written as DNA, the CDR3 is TGTGCCAGCACCTACCAGACAGGAGCTCGTAATTCCCCCCTCCACTTT. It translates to CASTYQTGARNSPLHF.

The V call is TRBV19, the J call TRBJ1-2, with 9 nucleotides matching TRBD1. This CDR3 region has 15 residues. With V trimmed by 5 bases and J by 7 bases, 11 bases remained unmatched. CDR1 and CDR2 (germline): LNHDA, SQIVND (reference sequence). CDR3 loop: CASSLPGQGFSGYTF. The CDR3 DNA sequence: TGTGCCAGTAGTTTACCGGGACAGGGTTTTAGTGGCTACACCTTC.

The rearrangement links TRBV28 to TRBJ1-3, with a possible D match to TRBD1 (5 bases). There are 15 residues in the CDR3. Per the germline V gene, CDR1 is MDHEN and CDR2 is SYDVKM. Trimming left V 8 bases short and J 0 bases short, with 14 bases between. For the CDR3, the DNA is TGTGCCAGCGGACCCGCGACAGTCTCTGGAAACACCATATATTTT. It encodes CASGPATVSGNTIYF.

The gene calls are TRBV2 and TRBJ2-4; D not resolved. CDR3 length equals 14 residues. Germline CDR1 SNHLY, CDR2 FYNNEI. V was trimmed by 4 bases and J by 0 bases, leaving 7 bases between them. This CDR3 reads CASSVLVAKNIQYF. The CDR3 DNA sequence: TGTGCCAGCAGTGTACTTGTAGCCAAAAACATTCAGTACTTC.